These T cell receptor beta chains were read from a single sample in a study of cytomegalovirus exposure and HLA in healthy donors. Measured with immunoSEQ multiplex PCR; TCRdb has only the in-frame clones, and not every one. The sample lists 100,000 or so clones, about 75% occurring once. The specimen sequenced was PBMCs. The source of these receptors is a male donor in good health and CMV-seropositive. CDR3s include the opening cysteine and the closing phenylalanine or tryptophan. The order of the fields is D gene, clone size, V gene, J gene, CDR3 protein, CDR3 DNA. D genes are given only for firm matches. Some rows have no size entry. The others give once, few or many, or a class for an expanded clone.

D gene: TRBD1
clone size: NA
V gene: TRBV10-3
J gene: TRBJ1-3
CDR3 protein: CAMRQGLEGNTIYF
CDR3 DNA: TGTGCCATGAGACAGGGACTCGAAGGAAACACCATATATTTT

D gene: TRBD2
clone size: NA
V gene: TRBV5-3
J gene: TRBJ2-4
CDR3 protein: CARSLVAGGTSGGFKAKNIQYF
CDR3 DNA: TGTGCCAGAAGCTTAGTAGCGGGGGGGACCTCGGGGGGATTCAAAGCCAAAAACATTCAGTACTTC

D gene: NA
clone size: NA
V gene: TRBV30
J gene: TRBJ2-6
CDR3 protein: CAWRQAGANVLTF
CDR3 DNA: TGTGCCTGGAGACAGGCTGGGGCCAACGTCCTGACTTTC

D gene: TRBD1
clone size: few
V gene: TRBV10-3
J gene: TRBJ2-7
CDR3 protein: CAISIGQGSPLPEQYF
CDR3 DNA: TGTGCCATCAGTATTGGACAGGGGTCCCCGCTTCCCGAGCAGTACTTC

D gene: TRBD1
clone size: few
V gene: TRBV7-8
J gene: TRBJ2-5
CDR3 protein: CASSLNPGTGPTQETQYF
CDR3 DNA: TGTGCCAGCAGCCTAAACCCCGGGACAGGACCCACCCAAGAGACCCAGTACTTC

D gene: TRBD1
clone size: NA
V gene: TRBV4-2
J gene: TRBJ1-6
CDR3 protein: CASSQASQGARGSPLHF
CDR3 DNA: TGTGCCAGCAGCCAAGCGTCACAGGGGGCGCGAGGTTCACCCCTCCACTTT

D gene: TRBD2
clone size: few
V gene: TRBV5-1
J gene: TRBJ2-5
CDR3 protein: CASSLGLAGGGETQYF
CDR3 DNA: TGCGCCAGCAGCCTCGGACTAGCGGGGGGGGGAGAGACCCAGTACTTC

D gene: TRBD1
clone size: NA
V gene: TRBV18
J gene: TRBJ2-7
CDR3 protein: CASSPGDSYEQYF
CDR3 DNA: TGTGCCAGCTCACCAGGGGACAGTTACGAGCAGTACTTC

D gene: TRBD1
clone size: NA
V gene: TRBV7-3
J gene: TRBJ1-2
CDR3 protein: CASSQDEGANYGYTF
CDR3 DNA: TGTGCCAGCAGCCAAGATGAGGGGGCGAACTATGGCTACACCTTC

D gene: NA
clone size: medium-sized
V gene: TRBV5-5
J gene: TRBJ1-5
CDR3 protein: CASSLGMGGQPQHF
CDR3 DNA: TGTGCCAGCAGCTTGGGTATGGGGGGTCAGCCCCAGCATTTT

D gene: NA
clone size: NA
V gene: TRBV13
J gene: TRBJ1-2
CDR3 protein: CASSLTSGYGYTF
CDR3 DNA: TGTGCCAGCAGCCTCACGAGCGGCTATGGCTACACCTTC

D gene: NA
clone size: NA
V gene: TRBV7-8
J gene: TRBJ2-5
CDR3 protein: CASETQETQYF
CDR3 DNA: TGTGCCTCCGAAACTCAAGAGACCCAGTACTTC

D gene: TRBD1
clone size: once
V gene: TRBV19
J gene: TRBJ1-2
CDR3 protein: CASSIQGAPSYTF
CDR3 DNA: TGTGCCAGTAGTATACAGGGGGCGCCGAGCTACACCTTC

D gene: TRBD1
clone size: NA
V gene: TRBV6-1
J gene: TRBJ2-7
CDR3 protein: CASSEAMGQGSREQYF
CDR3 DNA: TGTGCCAGCAGTGAAGCGATGGGACAGGGGAGCCGCGAGCAGTACTTC

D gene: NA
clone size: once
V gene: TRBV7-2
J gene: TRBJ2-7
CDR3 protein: CASSFVGQDSSYEQYF
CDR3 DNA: TGTGCCAGCAGCTTCGTCGGGCAGGACAGCTCCTACGAGCAGTACTTC

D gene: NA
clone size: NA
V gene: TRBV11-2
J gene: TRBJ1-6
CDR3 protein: CASSSPTFGNSPLHF
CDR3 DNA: TGTGCCAGCAGCTCCCCCACCTTCGGGAATTCACCCCTCCACTTT

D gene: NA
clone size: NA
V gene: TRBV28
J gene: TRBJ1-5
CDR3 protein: CASRNIAGDQPQHF
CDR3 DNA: TGTGCCAGCAGGAACATCGCGGGGGATCAGCCCCAGCATTTT

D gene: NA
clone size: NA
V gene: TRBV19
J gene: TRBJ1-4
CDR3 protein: CASLAREKLFF
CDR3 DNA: TGTGCCAGCCTCGCCCGGGAAAAACTGTTTTTT

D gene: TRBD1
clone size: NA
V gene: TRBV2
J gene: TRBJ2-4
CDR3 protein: CASSLLFAGQGGWAKNIQYF
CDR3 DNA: TGTGCCAGCAGCCTCTTGTTCGCGGGACAGGGCGGGTGGGCCAAAAACATTCAGTACTTC

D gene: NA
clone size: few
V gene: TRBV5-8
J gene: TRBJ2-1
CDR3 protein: CASSFGLYNEQFF
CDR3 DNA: TGTGCCAGCAGCTTCGGACTATACAATGAGCAGTTCTTC

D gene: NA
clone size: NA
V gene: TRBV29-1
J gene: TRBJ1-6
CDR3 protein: CSARLDNSPLHF
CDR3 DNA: TGCAGCGCCCGACTGGATAATTCACCCCTCCACTTT

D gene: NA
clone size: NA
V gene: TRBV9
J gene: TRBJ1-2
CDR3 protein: CASSVTGALYGYTF
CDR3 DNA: TGTGCCAGCAGCGTAACAGGCGCCCTATATGGCTACACCTTC

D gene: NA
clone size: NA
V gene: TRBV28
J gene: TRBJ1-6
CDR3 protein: CASSRVLNSPLHF
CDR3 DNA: TGTGCCAGCAGTCGAGTCTTGAATTCACCCCTCCACTTT

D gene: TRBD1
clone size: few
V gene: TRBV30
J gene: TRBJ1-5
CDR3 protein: CAWSRQGHVPQHF
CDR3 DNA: TGTGCCTGGAGTAGACAGGGGCATGTGCCCCAGCATTTT

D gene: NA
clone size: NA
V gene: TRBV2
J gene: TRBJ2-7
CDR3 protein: CASSIPRGIYEQYF
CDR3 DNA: TGTGCCAGCAGCATACCCAGGGGAATCTACGAGCAGTACTTC

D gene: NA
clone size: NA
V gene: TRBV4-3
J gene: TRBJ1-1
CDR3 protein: CASSQEGQGWDTEAFF
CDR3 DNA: TGCGCCAGCAGCCAAGAAGGGCAGGGGTGGGACACTGAAGCTTTCTTT

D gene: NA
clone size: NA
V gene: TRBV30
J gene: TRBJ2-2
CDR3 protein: CVWGREEHGANTGELFF
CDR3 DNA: TGTGTCTGGGGGCGGGAAGAACATGGAGCGAACACCGGGGAGCTGTTTTTT

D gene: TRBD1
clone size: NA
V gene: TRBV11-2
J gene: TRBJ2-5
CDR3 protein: CASSLSRGLETQYF
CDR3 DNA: TGTGCCAGCAGCTTATCTAGGGGGCTGGAGACCCAGTACTTC

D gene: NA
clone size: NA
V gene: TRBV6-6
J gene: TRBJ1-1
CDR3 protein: CASSPQGTSAFF
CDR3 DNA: TGTGCCAGCAGTCCCCAGGGCACGTCAGCTTTCTTT

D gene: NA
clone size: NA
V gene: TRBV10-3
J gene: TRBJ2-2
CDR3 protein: CATRDARINTGELFF
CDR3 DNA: TGTGCCACCAGGGATGCTAGGATAAACACCGGGGAGCTGTTTTTT

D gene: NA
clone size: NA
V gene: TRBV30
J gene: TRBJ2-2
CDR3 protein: CAWSATRGGGELFF
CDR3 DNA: TGTGCCTGGAGTGCTACCAGGGGTGGCGGGGAGCTGTTTTTT